Below, 26 T cell receptor beta chains from the same sample are listed, as sequenced in a study of blood T cell repertoires in COVID-19. Sequencing was performed with immunoSEQ multiplex PCR; in TCRdb, only in-frame clones are kept and a portion is missing. Of over 55,000 clones in the sample, around 86% are singletons; the top ten hold approximately 5.4%. Material for sequencing was peripheral blood. Receptors were obtained from a man aged 50 to 60 with active COVID-19.

The chain combines TRBV5-4 with TRBJ1-2; TRBD1 might be the D (5 bases). The V gene's germline CDR1 is SGHNT and CDR2 YYREEE (reference sequence). Between the trimmed V and J ends, which lost 1 base and 2 bases, there was a span of 9 bases. The CDR3 loop spans 14 amino acids. CDR3 protein: CASSLPGPNYGYTF. CDR3 bases: TGTGCCAGCAGCTTGCCAGGGCCGAACTATGGCTACACCTTC.

The chain carries TRBV7-3 and TRBJ2-5; the match to TRBD2 covers 7 bases. The CDR3 length is 15 residues. In germline, CDR1 is SGHTA, CDR2 FQGTGA. V lost 2 bases to trimming and J lost 4 bases; unmatched junction nucleotides: 7. CDR3 in amino acids: CASSLGGERGETQYF. CDR3 DNA: TGTGCCAGCAGCTTAGGGGGTGAGCGGGGAGAGACCCAGTACTTC.

The CDR3 DNA reads as TGTGCCAGCGCCCCCGGGATTTGGGGAGATACGCAGTATTTT. Its translation: CASAPGIWGDTQYF. The V gene is TRBV2, the J gene TRBJ2-3; D perhaps matches TRBD2 (5 bases). The CDR3 totals 14 residues. V was cut by 8 bases and J by 5 bases, with 17 bases left in between. Germline V lookup: CDR1 SNHLY, CDR2 FYNNEI.

The chain carries TRBV7-9 and TRBJ1-1, with unresolved D. V was cut by 6 bases and J by 4 bases, with 12 bases left in between. Germline lookup yields CDR1 SEHNR and CDR2 FQNEAQ (reference sequence). The CDR3 runs to 13 residues. The DNA of the CDR3 is TGTGCCAGCAGTAGGGCGGAGGGCACTGAAGCTTTCTTT. It is translated as CASSRAEGTEAFF.

The chain combines TRBV5-4 with TRBJ1-1; TRBD1 aligns across 7 bases. The CDR3 contains 13 residues. Per the germline V gene, CDR1 is SGHNT and CDR2 is YYREEE (reference sequence). J lost 4 bases, V lost 3 bases, and 3 bases had no gene match. CDR3 in DNA: TGTGCCAGCAGCTCGACAGGGATCACTGAAGCTTTCTTT. Translated, it gives CASSSTGITEAFF.

This chain links TRBV10-2 with TRBJ1-6, with TRBD1 matching 7 bases. The CDR3 extends over 15 amino acids. Germline-derived CDR1 and CDR2 are WSHSY and SAAADI. The V segment lost 4 bases and the J segment 7 bases; nucleotides outside the gene matches: 7. The CDR3 coding sequence is TGCGCCAGCAGTGTTATGGGACAGTCGAATTCACCCCTCCACTTT. This codes for CASSVMGQSNSPLHF.

The rearrangement uses TRBV12-3 or TRBV12-4 and TRBJ2-1; D unclear. With 0 bases removed from V and 7 bases from J, the gap between germline ends came to 4 bases. The CDR3 sequence is 12 residues long. CDR3 bases: TGTGCCAGCAGTTTAGCTAGAAATGAGCAGTTCTTC. Its protein is CASSLARNEQFF.

The chain uses TRBV14 and TRBJ2-7; possibly TRBD2 for D (5 bases). This CDR3 comprises 15 residues. Germline lookup yields CDR1 SGHDN and CDR2 FVKESK. V was shortened by 4 bases and J by 3 bases, with 16 bases between the two germline ends. The CDR3 nucleotides are TGTGCCAGCAGCCTGGGTAGCGCAACGTACTACGAGCAGTACTTC. Translation gives CASSLGSATYYEQYF.

Turning to this clone: The same CDR3 also results from other DNA sequences found in this sample. The chain has TRBV5-1 and TRBJ1-1; TRBD1 is a possible D gene (6 bases). V was cut by 0 bases and J by 1 base, with 7 bases left in between. The CDR3 has 14 residues. Per germline, CDR1 SGHRS and CDR2 YFSETQ. CDR3 residues: CASSLEGGNTEAFF. DNA for the CDR3: TGCGCCAGCAGCTTGGAAGGGGGGAACACTGAAGCTTTCTTT.

This clone has more than one count but fewer than ten. V gene TRBV5-6 combines with J gene TRBJ1-5; D call uncertain. CDR3 length equals 14 residues. CDR1 SGHDT and CDR2 YYEEEE come from the germline V gene. V shed 4 bases and J shed 0 bases, with 8 bases lying between them. This chain's CDR3 is CASSVMASNQPQHF. CDR3 sequence (DNA): TGTGCCAGCAGCGTGATGGCTAGCAATCAGCCCCAGCATTTT.

V and J are TRBV18 and TRBJ2-3, with D maybe TRBD2 (6 bases). This CDR3 is 14 amino acids long. Trimming shortened V by 3 bases and J by 1 base, and 8 bases separated the two germline ends. The germline gives CDR1 KGHSH, CDR2 LQKENI. The CDR3: CASSPQRGTDTQYF. CDR3 in DNA: TGTGCCAGCTCACCTCAGCGGGGCACAGATACGCAGTATTTT.

The chain combines TRBV7-9 with TRBJ1-2; D is undetermined. The CDR3 loop spans 15 amino acids. The ends were cut back, 6 bases at V and 2 bases at J, with 16 bases in the middle. Germline V gene data show CDR1 as SEHNR and CDR2 as FQNEAQ (reference sequence). The DNA of the CDR3 is TGTGCCAGCAGACCAAAACGGAGGTTAAACTATGGCTACACCTTC. This encodes CASRPKRRLNYGYTF. The entire variable domain, with the rest obtained from reference TRBV7-9 and TRBJ1-2, is as follows: DTGVSQNPRHKITKRGQNVTFRCDPISEHNRLYWYRQTLGQGPEFLTYFQNEAQLEKSRLLSDRFSAERPKGSFSTLEIQRTEQGDSAMYLCASRPKRRLNYGYTFGSGTRLTVV.

J is TRBJ1-2 and V is TRBV28, with 12 nucleotides matching TRBD1. CDR3 size: 15 residues. Germline V CDR1 and CDR2: MDHEN, SYDVKM. The junction had 9 bases not matched to a gene; V was cut back by 5 bases and J by 8 bases. The CDR3 loop reads CASSIPGTGGRGYTF. As DNA, the CDR3 is TGTGCCAGCAGTATACCGGGGACAGGGGGCCGGGGCTACACCTTC.

The chain combines TRBV3-1 (or the pseudogene TRBV3-2) with TRBJ2-4; D may be TRBD2 (5 bases). CDR1 and CDR2 from the germline V gene are LGHDT and YNNKEL (reference sequence). The CDR3 contains 12 residues. The germline V and J ends were trimmed by 0 bases and 11 bases, with 8 bases remaining between them. The CDR3 coding sequence is TGTGCCAGCAGCCAAGATAGCGCGGTTCAGTACTTC. Its protein product is CASSQDSAVQYF.

DNA for the CDR3: TGTGCCAGCAGTTCGCCAACAGTTGAAGCTTTCTTT. It specifies CASSSPTVEAFF. The rearrangement uses TRBV28 and TRBJ1-1, with unresolved D. The germline V gene has CDR1 MDHEN and CDR2 SYDVKM. Deletions cut 4 bases from V and 7 bases from J, with 10 bases between. This CDR3 is 12 amino acids long.

This chain uses TRBV28 with TRBJ2-1; TRBD2 might be the D (6 bases). The CDR3 totals 16 residues. Trimming shortened V by 7 bases and J by 9 bases, and 25 bases separated the two germline ends. The germline gives CDR1 MDHEN, CDR2 SYDVKM. CDR3 sequence (DNA): TGTGCCAGCACCTTTACAATAGGGAGGCTTTACGGTGAGCAGTTCTTC. Residues: CASTFTIGRLYGEQFF.

This clone has a handful of counts. This rearrangement joins TRBV6-2 or TRBV6-3 to TRBJ1-5, with a tentative D call TRBD1 (5 bases). Germline CDR1 is MNHEY and CDR2 is SVGEGT. V gave up 2 bases and J gave up 4 bases, with 9 bases separating them. This CDR3 is built from 14 residues. The CDR3 bases are TGTGCCAGCAGTTACGGGGGGAAGAATCAGCCCCAGCATTTT. Translated, it gives CASSYGGKNQPQHF.

The chain carries TRBV18 and TRBJ1-1; D unclear. The germline V gene has CDR1 KGHSH and CDR2 LQKENI. The length of the CDR3 is 13 residues. Trimming removed 2 bases at V and 1 base at J, with 5 bases between. The CDR3 DNA reads TGTGCCAGCTCACCAGGAGGGAACACTGAAGCTTTCTTT. Translating gives CASSPGGNTEAFF.

The chain uses TRBV2 and TRBJ2-7; D is unclear. The CDR3 is made up of 12 amino acids. Germline CDR1 SNHLY, CDR2 FYNNEI. Trimming cost V 3 bases and J 4 bases, with 7 bases left between them. CDR3: CASSEGTYEQYF. CDR3 sequence (DNA): TGTGCCAGCAGTGAGGGCACATACGAGCAGTACTTC.

The genes are TRBV28 and TRBJ1-2, with 8 bases matching TRBD1. V lost 5 bases to trimming and J lost 8 bases; unmatched junction nucleotides: 4. Per germline, CDR1 MDHEN and CDR2 SYDVKM. The length of the CDR3 is 12 residues. The CDR3, as DNA: TGTGCCAGCAGTACAGGGGGGAGCGGCTACACCTTC. Its protein product is CASSTGGSGYTF.

This sequence joins TRBV12-3 or TRBV12-4 and TRBJ1-1; D is ambiguous. This CDR3 contains 13 residues. The ends were cut back, 7 bases at V and 0 bases at J, with 9 bases in the middle. Here the CDR3 reads CASTPGVNTEAFF. CDR3 DNA: TGTGCCAGCACCCCAGGTGTGAACACTGAAGCTTTCTTT.

The chain uses TRBV10-3 and TRBJ2-1; TRBD2 agrees at 9 bases. The germline gives CDR1 ENHRY, CDR2 SYGVKD. The CDR3 contains 14 residues. Trimming at V came to 1 base and at J to 10 bases, leaving 5 bases not matched to a gene. The CDR3 here is CAISEWLAGDEQFF. CDR3 bases: TGTGCCATCAGTGAGTGGTTAGCGGGAGACGAGCAGTTCTTC.

The chain is built from TRBV29-1 and TRBJ2-5; 9 bases align to TRBD1. Germline V lookup: CDR1 SQVTM, CDR2 ANQGSEA. The CDR3 has 13 residues. J gave up 9 bases and V 2 bases, and 7 bases lay outside the gene matches. In DNA form, the CDR3 reads TGCAGCGTTGAATCCGGACAGGGGACGTCCCAGTACTTC. It codes for CSVESGQGTSQYF.

The genes are TRBV5-5 and TRBJ2-7, with D perhaps matching TRBD1 (7 bases). V was trimmed by 1 base and J by 4 bases, leaving 15 bases between them. This CDR3 spans 15 amino acids. CDR1 SGHKS and CDR2 YYEKEE come from the germline V gene (reference sequence). This chain's CDR3 is CASSLSAGGWYEQYF. The DNA for the CDR3 is TGTGCCAGCAGCTTGTCGGCAGGGGGGTGGTACGAGCAGTACTTC.

This clone was observed a handful of times. The rearrangement uses TRBV9 and TRBJ2-7, with D maybe TRBD1 (5 bases). The CDR3 runs 13 residues. CDR1 SGDLS and CDR2 YYNGEE come from the germline V gene. V was pared by 4 bases and J by 0 bases, with 8 bases between. Here the CDR3 reads CASSPGHSYEQYF. As DNA, the CDR3 is TGTGCCAGCAGCCCCGGACACTCCTACGAGCAGTACTTC.

The gene calls are TRBV3-1 (or the pseudogene TRBV3-2) and TRBJ2-7, with 16 bases aligning to TRBD2. V shed 3 bases, J shed 2 bases, and the junction held 7 bases outside the gene matches. CDR1 and CDR2 (germline): LGHDT, YNNKEL (reference sequence). The CDR3 length is 18 residues. The CDR3 is CASSQVTGTSGRAYEQYF. The DNA for the CDR3 is TGTGCCAGCAGCCAGGTCACCGGGACTAGCGGGAGGGCCTACGAGCAGTACTTC.